Sequencing of this T cell receptor (beta chain) was carried out in a study of T cells after yellow fever vaccination. The V gene's germline CDR1 is SGHDN and CDR2 FVKESK. This CDR3 is 15 amino acids long. The ends lost 4 bases at V and 5 bases at J; junction bases unmatched: 9. Points from the study as a whole: Researchers cautioned that FACS-sorted repertoires could harbor abundant clonotypes contaminating from the bulk population.

There are many counts of this clonotype. The antigen remains undetermined. A process of 5'RACE template switching, which added a universal primer site and UMIs, was used to make TCR cDNA. Each CDR3 protein gets one entry after TCRdb re-called the 5' RACE reads with MiXCR. This table has 110,000 to 150,000 distinct CDR3 sequences, about 6.9% appearing once. The chain uses TRBV14 and TRBJ2-5; 8 nucleotides match TRBD1. The origin of this receptor is a man under 40 who received the YFV17D yellow fever vaccine. The sequencing here drew on CD4+ T cells sorted from PBMCs, taken 10 days after the yellow fever booster vaccination. In DNA, the CDR3 is TGTGCCAGCAGCCGGACACAGGGGGTTTGGGAGACCCAGTACTTC. It encodes CASSRTQGVWETQYF.